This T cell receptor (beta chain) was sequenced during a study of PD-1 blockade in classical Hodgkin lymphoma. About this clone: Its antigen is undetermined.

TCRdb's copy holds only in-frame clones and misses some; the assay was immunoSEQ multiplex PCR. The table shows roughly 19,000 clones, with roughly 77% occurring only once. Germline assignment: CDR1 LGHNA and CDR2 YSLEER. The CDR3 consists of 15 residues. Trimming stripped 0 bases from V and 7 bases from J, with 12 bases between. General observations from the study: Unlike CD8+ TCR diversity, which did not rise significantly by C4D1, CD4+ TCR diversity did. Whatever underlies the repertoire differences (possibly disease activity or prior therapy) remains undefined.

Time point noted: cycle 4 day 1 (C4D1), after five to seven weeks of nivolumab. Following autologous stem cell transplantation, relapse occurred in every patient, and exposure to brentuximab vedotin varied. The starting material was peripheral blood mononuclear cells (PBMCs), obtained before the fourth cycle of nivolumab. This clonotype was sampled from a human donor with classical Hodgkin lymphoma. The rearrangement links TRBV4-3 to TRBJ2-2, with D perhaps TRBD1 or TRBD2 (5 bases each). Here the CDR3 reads CASSQDPRAGGELFF. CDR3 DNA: TGCGCCAGCAGCCAAGATCCCAGGGCGGGCGGGGAGCTGTTTTTT.